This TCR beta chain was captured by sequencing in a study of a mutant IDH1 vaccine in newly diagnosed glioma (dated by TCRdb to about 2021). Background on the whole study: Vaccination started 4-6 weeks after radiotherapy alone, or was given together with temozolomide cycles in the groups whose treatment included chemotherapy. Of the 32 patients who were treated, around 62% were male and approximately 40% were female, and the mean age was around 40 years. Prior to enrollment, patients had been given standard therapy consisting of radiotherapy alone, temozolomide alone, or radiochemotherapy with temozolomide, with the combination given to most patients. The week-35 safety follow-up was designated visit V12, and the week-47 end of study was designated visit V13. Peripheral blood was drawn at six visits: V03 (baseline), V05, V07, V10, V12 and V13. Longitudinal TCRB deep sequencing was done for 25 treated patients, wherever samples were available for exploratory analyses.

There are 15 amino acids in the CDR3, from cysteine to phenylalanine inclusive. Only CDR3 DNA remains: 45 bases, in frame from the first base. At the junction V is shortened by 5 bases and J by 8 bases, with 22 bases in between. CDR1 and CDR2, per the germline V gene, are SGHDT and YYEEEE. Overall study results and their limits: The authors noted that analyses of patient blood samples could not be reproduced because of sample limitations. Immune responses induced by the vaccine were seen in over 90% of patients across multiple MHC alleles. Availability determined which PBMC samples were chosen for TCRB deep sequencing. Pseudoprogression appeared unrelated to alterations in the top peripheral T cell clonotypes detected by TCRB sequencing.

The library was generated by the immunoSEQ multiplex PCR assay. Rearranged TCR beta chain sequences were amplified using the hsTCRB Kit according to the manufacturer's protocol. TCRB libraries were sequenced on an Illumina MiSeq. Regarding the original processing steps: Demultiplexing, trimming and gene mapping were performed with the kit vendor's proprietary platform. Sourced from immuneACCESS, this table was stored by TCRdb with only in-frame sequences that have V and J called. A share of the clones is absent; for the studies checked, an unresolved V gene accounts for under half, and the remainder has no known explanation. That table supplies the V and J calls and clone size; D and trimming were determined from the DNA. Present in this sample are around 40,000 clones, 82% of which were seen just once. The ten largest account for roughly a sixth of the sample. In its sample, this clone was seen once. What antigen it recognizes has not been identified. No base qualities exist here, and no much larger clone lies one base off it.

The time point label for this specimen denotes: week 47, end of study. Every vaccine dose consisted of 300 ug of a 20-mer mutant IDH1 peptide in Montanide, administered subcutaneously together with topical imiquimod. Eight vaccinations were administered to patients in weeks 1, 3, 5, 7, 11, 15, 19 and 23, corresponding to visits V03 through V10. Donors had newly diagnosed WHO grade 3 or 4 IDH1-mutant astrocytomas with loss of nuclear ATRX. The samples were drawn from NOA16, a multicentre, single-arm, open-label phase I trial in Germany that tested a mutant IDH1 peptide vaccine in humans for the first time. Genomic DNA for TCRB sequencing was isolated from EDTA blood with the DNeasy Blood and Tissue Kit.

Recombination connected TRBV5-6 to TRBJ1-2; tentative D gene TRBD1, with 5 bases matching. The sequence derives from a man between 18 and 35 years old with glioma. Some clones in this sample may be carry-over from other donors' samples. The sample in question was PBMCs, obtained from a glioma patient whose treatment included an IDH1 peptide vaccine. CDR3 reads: CASRQTNRYSGGYTF. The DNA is TGTGCCAGCAGGCAAACGAACAGGTATTCGGGCGGCTACACCTTC.